Listed below are T cell receptor beta chains from one sample, sequenced in a study of CD8+ T cells in alopecia areata. Only in-frame clones appear in the TCRdb table, and some are missing; sequencing was by immunoSEQ multiplex PCR. The sample includes 150,000 to 200,000 clones, roughly 50% of them seen just once. Sequencing used CD8+ T cells sorted from blood, obtained at week 24, from a patient treated with tofacitinib. The origin of the receptors is a human donor with alopecia areata. The CDR3 runs from the conserved cysteine through the conserved F or W. D genes are given only for firm matches. Rows give clone size only sometimes, using once, few, many, or a class for an expanded clone.

>NA|TRBV2|NA|TRBJ1-1
TGTGCCAGCAGTGTAAGAGATGAAGCTTTCTTT
CASSVRDEAFF
>NA|TRBV11-2|NA|TRBJ1-5
TGTGCCAGCAGCTTAGAGTCTGGGTATCAGCCCCAGCATTTT
CASSLESGYQPQHF
>TRBD1|TRBV5-6|NA|TRBJ2-7
TGTGCCAGCACCGCCGGGACAGGGATGTGGGAGCAGTACTTC
CASTAGTGMWEQYF
>TRBD1|TRBV30|few|TRBJ2-5
TGTGCCTGGGGGGACAGCCAAGAGACCCAGTACTTC
CAWGDSQETQYF
>NA|TRBV9|NA|TRBJ1-3
TGTGCCAGCAGCGAGGGAGCAAAGGGAGACACCATATATTTT
CASSEGAKGDTIYF
>NA|TRBV29-1|NA|TRBJ2-7
TGCAGCGTTGGAGGGGGGAGCTCCTACGGGCAGTACTTC
CSVGGGSSYGQYF
>NA|TRBV9|once|TRBJ1-1
TGTGCCAGCAGCGTAGAGGGACAACTCTTCTTT
CASSVEGQLFF
>NA|TRBV4-3|NA|TRBJ1-1
TGCGCCAGCAGCCAAGATATTGTGGACAGACTTTCTGGGAACACTGAAGCTTTCTTT
CASSQDIVDRLSGNTEAFF
>NA|TRBV29-1|few|TRBJ1-5
TGCAGCGTTGTATCAGGGAGCAATCAGCCCCAGCATTTT
CSVVSGSNQPQHF
>TRBD1|TRBV13|NA|TRBJ2-2
TGTGCCAGCAGCTTAACAGGGGGCAACGGGGAGCTGTTTTTT
CASSLTGGNGELFF
>TRBD2|TRBV5-6|NA|TRBJ2-3
TGTGCCAGCAGCCTAGCGGGGGAGACCACAGATACGCAGTATTTT
CASSLAGETTDTQYF
>TRBD1|TRBV6-5|NA|TRBJ2-3
TGTGCCAGCAGAAGGTCACAGGGGGCAATAGATACGCAGTATTTT
CASRRSQGAIDTQYF
>NA|TRBV2|NA|TRBJ1-1
TGTGCCAGCGGTGCGGAGGGGAGGAACACTGAAGCTTTCTTT
CASGAEGRNTEAFF
>TRBD2|TRBV14|NA|TRBJ2-7
TGTGCCAGCAGCCCAGCGGGGGGAACCCTACGAGGGCAGTACTTC
CASSPAGGTLRGQYF
>NA|TRBV29-1|NA|TRBJ1-1
TGCAGCGCGGGGGGATTATGGGACACTGAAGCTTTCTTT
CSAGGLWDTEAFF
>TRBD1|TRBV5-1|NA|TRBJ1-1
TGCGCCAGCAGCAGCATCCGGGACAGGGAGTCGGTGAACACTGAAGCTTTCTTT
CASSSIRDRESVNTEAFF
>NA|TRBV7-8|NA|TRBJ2-1
TGTGCCAGCAGGGGAGGGGGATCCGGAGAGTTCTTC
CASRGGGSGEFF
>TRBD2|TRBV2|few|TRBJ2-3
TGTGCCAATCTAGCGGGGACGGATACGCAGTATTTT
CANLAGTDTQYF
>NA|TRBV10-2|NA|TRBJ2-7
TGCGCCAGCAGTCCAGGGGATGAGCAGTACTTC
CASSPGDEQYF
>NA|TRBV5-6|few|TRBJ2-1
TGTGCCAGCAGCTTGGTTGCTGACAATGAGCAGTTCTTC
CASSLVADNEQFF
>NA|TRBV6-5|NA|TRBJ1-1
TGTGCCAGCAGTTACGGGGGTAATACTGAAGCTTTCTTT
CASSYGGNTEAFF
>TRBD2|TRBV4-3|NA|TRBJ2-5
TGCGCCAGCAGCCAACGTTGGGAGGGTCCAGTCCGAACCCAGTACTTC
CASSQRWEGPVRTQYF
>NA|TRBV30|few|TRBJ1-1
TGTGCCTGGAGTGTGGGGAGGAACACTGAAGCTTTCTTT
CAWSVGRNTEAFF
>NA|TRBV28|NA|TRBJ2-7
TGTGCCATCTCTGGAGGTAACGAGCAGTACTTC
CAISGGNEQYF
>TRBD2|TRBV6-4|NA|TRBJ2-3
TGTGCCAGCAGTGACTCGGGACTAGCGGGGGGGCCGCAGTATTTT
CASSDSGLAGGPQYF
>TRBD1|TRBV6-1|NA|TRBJ2-7
TGTGCCAGCAGTGTCCGGGACAGTGGGTCAGAGGACGAGCAGTACTTC
CASSVRDSGSEDEQYF
>TRBD1|TRBV5-6|NA|TRBJ2-7
TGTGCCAGCACGAGACAGGGCTCCTACGAGCAGTACTTC
CASTRQGSYEQYF
>TRBD2|TRBV27|NA|TRBJ2-3
TGTGCCAGCAGTTCTTGGACTAGCGGGGGGCCAGATACGCAGTATTTT
CASSSWTSGGPDTQYF
>NA|TRBV15|NA|TRBJ1-4
TGTGCCACCAGCAGAGATTTGCAGGGCCTCGGAGAAAAACTGTTTTTT
CATSRDLQGLGEKLFF
>TRBD1|TRBV5-6|NA|TRBJ2-5
TGTGCCAGCAGCTTAGGACAGGTGCAGTACTTC
CASSLGQVQYF
>NA|TRBV30|few|TRBJ2-2
TGTGCCTGGAGTGTCTCTTCCGGGGAGCTGTTTTTT
CAWSVSSGELFF
>NA|TRBV30|NA|TRBJ1-2
TGTGCCTGGAGACAGACCGCGAACTATGGCTACACCTTC
CAWRQTANYGYTF
>NA|TRBV19|NA|TRBJ1-1
TGTGCCACCTTGGCACAACGAAAAGCTTTCTTT
CATLAQRKAFF
>NA|TRBV23-1|many|TRBJ1-2
TGCGCCAGCAGTCCGTTGGGGGGGGAAGATGGCTACACCTTC
CASSPLGGEDGYTF
>NA|TRBV6-5|NA|TRBJ1-1
TGTGCCAGCAGTTACTCCGAAGGCACTGAAGCTTTCTTT
CASSYSEGTEAFF
>NA|TRBV29-1|NA|TRBJ2-7
TGCAGCGTTGGGAACAGAGACTACGAGCAGTACTTC
CSVGNRDYEQYF
>TRBD1|TRBV30|many|TRBJ1-1
TGTGCCTGGAGCCTGGGACAGGTAAACACTGAAGCTTTCTTT
CAWSLGQVNTEAFF
>NA|TRBV5-1|NA|TRBJ2-7
TGCGCCAGCAGCTTGGATGGACGTAGCATATACGAGCAGTACTTC
CASSLDGRSIYEQYF
>NA|TRBV27|NA|TRBJ2-5
TGTGCCAGCGGGGGACAAGAGACCCAGTACTTC
CASGGQETQYF
>NA|TRBV2|NA|TRBJ2-7
TGTGCCAGCAGTGTACAGGGCGGGTTCTCCTACGAGCAGTACTTC
CASSVQGGFSYEQYF
>NA|TRBV10-3|NA|TRBJ1-2
TGTGCCATCAGTGAGTCGACTGGCTTACCAAATGGCTACACCTTC
CAISESTGLPNGYTF
>TRBD1|TRBV18|NA|TRBJ2-1
TGTGCCAGCTCACCTTATTCACTTCGGGACAGCTCCTACAATGAGCAGTTCTTC
CASSPYSLRDSSYNEQFF
>NA|TRBV12-5|few|TRBJ2-3
TGTGCTAGTGGTTTGACTCGCACAGATACGCAGTATTTT
CASGLTRTDTQYF
>NA|TRBV29-1|NA|TRBJ2-7
TGCAGCGTTGTCTCAGGGAACGAGCAGTACTTC
CSVVSGNEQYF
>NA|TRBV6-1|NA|TRBJ2-7
TGTGCCAGCAGGCTGTCGTCAGGGGGGAATTACGAGCAGTACTTC
CASRLSSGGNYEQYF
>TRBD1|TRBV4-3|NA|TRBJ1-5
TGCGCCAGCAGCCAAGTAAGGGGGCCCAATCAGCCCCAGCATTTT
CASSQVRGPNQPQHF
>NA|TRBV30|NA|TRBJ1-2
TGTGCCTGGAGTGACTACACGGTTGGCGGCTACACCTTC
CAWSDYTVGGYTF
>NA|TRBV7-2|NA|TRBJ2-5
TGTGCCAGCAGCCCAAACCCGCGGGACCTCGGAGAGACCCAGTACTTC
CASSPNPRDLGETQYF
>NA|TRBV6-5|once|TRBJ1-5
TGTGCCAGCAGTTACTCGGGGGGCTCAGGTCAGCCCCAGCATTTT
CASSYSGGSGQPQHF
>NA|TRBV13|NA|TRBJ2-7
TGTGCCAGCAGCGGGATGTCCTACGAGCAGTACTTC
CASSGMSYEQYF
>NA|TRBV11-2|NA|TRBJ2-1
TGTGCCAGCAGCACAGGAGCTGTGGAGCAGTTCTTC
CASSTGAVEQFF
>NA|TRBV27|NA|TRBJ2-5
TGTGCCTGCACCCCTTACTCGCTCGAGACCCAGTACTTC
CACTPYSLETQYF
>NA|TRBV7-2|NA|TRBJ2-6
TGTGCCAGCAGCACTACTGACAGCTCTGGGGCCAACGTCCTGACTTTC
CASSTTDSSGANVLTF